These T cell receptor beta chains were read from a single sample in a study of PD-L1 blockade in urothelial cancer. Profiling relied on immunoSEQ multiplex PCR, and the TCRdb table lists in-frame clones only, not all of them. Among tens of thousands of clones listed, about 90% were seen once. The source was PBMCs, collected around atezolizumab (anti-PD-L1) treatment. These receptor sequences come from a woman aged 55-75 years with urothelial cancer. Both conserved end residues are part of each CDR3. Clone size, where shown, is once, few, many, or a class for clones that have expanded.

clone_size: NA; j_call: TRBJ1-1; v_call: TRBV27; cdr3_length: 13; cdr3_aa: CASMELLGAEAFF
clone_size: NA; j_call: TRBJ2-5; v_call: TRBV9; cdr3_length: 17; cdr3_aa: CASSVGLAGGTQETQYF
clone_size: NA; j_call: TRBJ2-7; v_call: TRBV5-5; cdr3_length: 14; cdr3_aa: CASSPGQGGYEQYF
clone_size: NA; j_call: TRBJ1-4; v_call: TRBV7-2; cdr3_length: 14; cdr3_aa: CASSSSQGGEKLFF
clone_size: NA; j_call: TRBJ2-7; v_call: TRBV7-2; cdr3_length: 17; cdr3_aa: CASSLGLAGRSSYEQYF
clone_size: NA; j_call: TRBJ2-1; v_call: TRBV29-1; cdr3_length: 13; cdr3_aa: CSVMRTSGNEQFF
clone_size: NA; j_call: TRBJ2-3; v_call: TRBV7-2; cdr3_length: 15; cdr3_aa: CASRGTSGSTDTQYF
clone_size: once; j_call: TRBJ1-2; v_call: TRBV19; cdr3_length: 14; cdr3_aa: CASSIRRRSYGYTF
clone_size: NA; j_call: TRBJ2-7; v_call: TRBV15; cdr3_length: 14; cdr3_aa: CATSTGTGDYEQYF
clone_size: NA; j_call: TRBJ2-7; v_call: TRBV5-4; cdr3_length: 15; cdr3_aa: CASSLGWQGTYEQYF
clone_size: NA; j_call: TRBJ2-7; v_call: TRBV2; cdr3_length: 13; cdr3_aa: CASSGTVSYEQYF
clone_size: NA; j_call: TRBJ2-2; v_call: TRBV7-6; cdr3_length: 20; cdr3_aa: CASSLAFPLRQGHFTGELFF
clone_size: NA; j_call: TRBJ1-3; v_call: TRBV4-3; cdr3_length: 17; cdr3_aa: CASSQDRLYRVGNTIYF
clone_size: NA; j_call: TRBJ2-1; v_call: TRBV27; cdr3_length: 15; cdr3_aa: CASSLLAAANNEQFF
clone_size: NA; j_call: TRBJ2-7; v_call: TRBV15; cdr3_length: 16; cdr3_aa: CATSTPSRDSSSEQYF
clone_size: NA; j_call: TRBJ2-2; v_call: TRBV7-3; cdr3_length: 14; cdr3_aa: CASSLYQAPGELFF
clone_size: NA; j_call: TRBJ2-3; v_call: TRBV7-9; cdr3_length: 15; cdr3_aa: CASSLEGVGTDTQYF
clone_size: once; j_call: TRBJ1-1; v_call: TRBV7-2; cdr3_length: 11; cdr3_aa: CASSLYTEAFF
clone_size: NA; j_call: TRBJ2-7; v_call: TRBV15; cdr3_length: 13; cdr3_aa: CATSREGGYEQYF
clone_size: once; j_call: TRBJ2-1; v_call: TRBV4-1; cdr3_length: 16; cdr3_aa: CASSPLWTDTYNEQFF
clone_size: NA; j_call: TRBJ2-3; v_call: TRBV4-3; cdr3_length: 15; cdr3_aa: CASSRGTSSTDTQYF
clone_size: NA; j_call: TRBJ2-1; v_call: TRBV5-1; cdr3_length: 16; cdr3_aa: CASSGGGGGPYNEQFF
clone_size: NA; j_call: TRBJ1-5; v_call: TRBV4-2; cdr3_length: 14; cdr3_aa: CASSQDSGGQPQHF
clone_size: NA; j_call: TRBJ2-3; v_call: TRBV4-1; cdr3_length: 13; cdr3_aa: CASSQEQPHTQYF
clone_size: NA; j_call: TRBJ2-7; v_call: TRBV7-2; cdr3_length: 14; cdr3_aa: CASSLGLGVYEQYF
clone_size: NA; j_call: TRBJ2-5; v_call: TRBV7-2; cdr3_length: 17; cdr3_aa: CASTRDGRGSGVETQYF
clone_size: NA; j_call: TRBJ1-5; v_call: TRBV2; cdr3_length: 15; cdr3_aa: CASRVGQVWGQPQHF
clone_size: NA; j_call: TRBJ2-7; v_call: TRBV28; cdr3_length: 18; cdr3_aa: CASSPNANRDIPTYEQYF
clone_size: NA; j_call: TRBJ2-2; v_call: TRBV10-3; cdr3_length: 16; cdr3_aa: CAIRQGLAGGSGELFF
clone_size: few; j_call: TRBJ1-5; v_call: TRBV10-3; cdr3_length: 12; cdr3_aa: CAISDNNQPQHF
clone_size: NA; j_call: TRBJ2-7; v_call: TRBV7-6; cdr3_length: 15; cdr3_aa: CASSLASGGSDEQYF
clone_size: NA; j_call: TRBJ2-1; v_call: TRBV29-1; cdr3_length: 17; cdr3_aa: CSANGLAVGYSYNEQFF
clone_size: once; j_call: TRBJ2-5; v_call: TRBV6-1; cdr3_length: 19; cdr3_aa: CASSELLAGAVGLRETQYF
clone_size: NA; j_call: TRBJ2-1; v_call: TRBV18; cdr3_length: 17; cdr3_aa: CASSPKTSGSSYNEQFF
clone_size: once; j_call: TRBJ2-1; v_call: TRBV5-4; cdr3_length: 15; cdr3_aa: CASSRGLADLNEQFF
clone_size: once; j_call: TRBJ2-1; v_call: TRBV5-1; cdr3_length: 15; cdr3_aa: CASSFGGGFYNEQFF
clone_size: few; j_call: TRBJ1-5; v_call: TRBV2; cdr3_length: 15; cdr3_aa: CAAPQVPYSNQPQHF
clone_size: NA; j_call: TRBJ2-5; v_call: TRBV27; cdr3_length: 17; cdr3_aa: CASSSQFRDRGQETQYF
clone_size: NA; j_call: TRBJ2-5; v_call: TRBV2; cdr3_length: 12; cdr3_aa: CASSDTRETQYF
clone_size: NA; j_call: TRBJ2-7; v_call: TRBV9; cdr3_length: 14; cdr3_aa: CASSVPGTGDEQYF
clone_size: NA; j_call: TRBJ1-2; v_call: TRBV4-3; cdr3_length: 17; cdr3_aa: CASSQDPIKQELYGYTF
clone_size: NA; j_call: TRBJ1-6; v_call: TRBV25-1; cdr3_length: 14; cdr3_aa: CASSLTGWKSPLHF
clone_size: NA; j_call: TRBJ1-3; v_call: TRBV5-1; cdr3_length: 12; cdr3_aa: CASTGTGNTIYF
clone_size: NA; j_call: TRBJ2-3; v_call: TRBV9; cdr3_length: 16; cdr3_aa: CASSVGAGGGTDTQYF
clone_size: NA; j_call: TRBJ2-3; v_call: TRBV11-2; cdr3_length: 14; cdr3_aa: CASSLDHPTDTQYF
clone_size: once; j_call: TRBJ1-1; v_call: TRBV5-1; cdr3_length: 15; cdr3_aa: CASRQGGILNTEAFF
clone_size: NA; j_call: TRBJ2-3; v_call: TRBV7-2; cdr3_length: 13; cdr3_aa: CASSSRLRDTQYF
clone_size: NA; j_call: TRBJ1-4; v_call: TRBV4-3; cdr3_length: 17; cdr3_aa: CASSQDYTGPWGEKLFF